This T cell receptor (beta chain) was obtained from a study of blood T cell repertoires in COVID-19. Study-wide background: Samples of COVID-19 (acute and convalescent) were obtained from the United States, Italy and Spain. Sources were T cells, B-cell-depleted T cells, or PBMCs; the material itself was cDNA or gDNA.

In the case of this clone: Within the sample, other DNA sequences also encode this same CDR3.

In the original workflow: By means of reference gene primer amplification, nucleated cell counts were estimated. The data were produced by immunoSEQ multiplex PCR, yet TCRdb's version contains in-frame clones alone and is incomplete. The V and J calls and clone size were taken over from that table, and D and trimming were inferred from the DNA. The top ten clones hold roughly 2.2% of a sample with about 150,000 clones, 75% to 90% of them seen once. Trimming pared 5 bases from V and 5 bases from J, leaving 9 bases between. The CDR3 contains 12 residues. This clonotype was sampled from a man aged 65-85 years with acute or convalescent COVID-19. The rearrangement joins TRBV12-3 or TRBV12-4 to TRBJ1-1; a possible D gene is TRBD1 (5 bases). The source material was peripheral blood. The CDR3 DNA is TGTGCCAGCAGTCTTCAGGGAACTGAAGCTTTCTTT. Protein product: CASSLQGTEAFF.